The 22 T cell receptor beta chains given below trace back to one sample, sequenced in a study of lymphopenia after photon versus proton radiotherapy (dated by TCRdb to between 2018 and 2021). Libraries were made using the immunoSEQ multiplex PCR assay. Here the immuneACCESS table is served through TCRdb, limited to in-frame sequences with V and J called. Missing clones are a known gap in these copies; in checked studies unresolved V genes cover under half, and the rest lacks a known reason. This sample comprises some 30,000 clones, 90% of them detected only once. The ten most abundant clones make up approximately 6.5% of the sample. Sequenced here: peripheral blood, sampled from a patient treated with photon-based radiotherapy. These receptors were taken from a woman aged 50 to 65 with pancreatic cancer.

This rearrangement joins TRBV28 to TRBJ1-1, with TRBD1 matching 8 bases. Trimming cost V 5 bases and J 1 base; bases outside gene matches: 6. The germline CDR1 and CDR2 sequences are MDHEN and SYDVKM. The CDR3 runs to 15 residues. Written as DNA, the CDR3 is TGTGCCAGCAGTACATCCGGGACAGGGAACACTGAAGCTTTCTTT. Translated: CASSTSGTGNTEAFF.

The chain recombines TRBV9 with TRBJ2-1, with 7 nucleotides matching TRBD2. The CDR3 covers 14 residues. Germline-derived CDR1 and CDR2 are SGDLS and YYNGEE. The V and J ends lost 4 bases and 9 bases, in that order; junction bases with no gene match: 10. The CDR3 nucleotides read TGTGCCAGCAGCCCAGAGAGCGGGGTACTTGAGCAGTTCTTC. Amino acids: CASSPESGVLEQFF.

This sequence joins TRBV6-5 and TRBJ2-1; no clear D gene. CDR3 length: 15 amino acids. Looked up from germline, CDR1 is MNHEY and CDR2 is SVGAGI. V lost 2 bases and J 0 bases, leaving 8 bases between the germline ends. CDR3 loop: CASSYESLSYNEQFF. The CDR3 region has the DNA TGTGCCAGCAGTTACGAGAGCCTCTCCTACAATGAGCAGTTCTTC.

The chain uses TRBV7-9 and TRBJ2-2, with unresolved D. Looked up from germline, CDR1 is SEHNR and CDR2 is FQNEAQ (reference sequence). The CDR3 totals 14 residues. V shed 7 bases and J shed 4 bases, with 13 bases lying between them. The CDR3 DNA sequence: TGTGCCAGCACCCACTCCAGTTCCACCGGGGAGCTGTTTTTT. It codes for CASTHSSSTGELFF.

The rearrangement uses TRBV9 and TRBJ2-7; TRBD1 agrees at 10 bases. J was trimmed by 3 bases and V by 4 bases; bases with no gene match: 7. The CDR3 runs 15 residues. Germline V gene sequence: CDR1 SGDLS, CDR2 YYNGEE. Here the CDR3 DNA reads TGTGCCAGCAGCCACGGACAGGGGGGAAACTACGAGCAGTACTTC. Its protein is CASSHGQGGNYEQYF.

The chain uses TRBV5-3 and TRBJ2-7; D may be TRBD1 or TRBD2 (5 bases each). TRBV5-3 is reported as an ORF; its role is uncertain. The CDR3 is made up of 12 amino acids. The V gene lost 4 bases and the J gene lost 6 bases, with 11 bases spanning the gap. CDR3 amino acids: CARSEGTGEQYF. The CDR3 DNA reads TGTGCCAGAAGCGAGGGGACCGGCGAGCAGTACTTC.

The chain combines TRBV7-2 with TRBJ2-5; 9 bases are shared with TRBD2. Unmatched junction bases numbered 9, after V lost 5 bases and J lost 5 bases. The CDR3 has 15 residues. CDR1 and CDR2 (germline): SGHTA, FQGNSA. The CDR3, as DNA: TGTGCCAGCAGCCCCCAAGGGACTAGCATGGAGACCCAGTACTTC. It is translated as CASSPQGTSMETQYF.

The chain recombines TRBV7-2 with TRBJ2-3; perhaps TRBD2 as D (5 bases). CDR1 is SGHTA and CDR2 is FQGNSA in the germline V gene. The CDR3 contains 13 residues. Between the trimmed V and J ends, which lost 5 bases and 4 bases, there was a span of 10 bases. This CDR3 reads CASSVTRADTQYF. The CDR3 DNA reads as TGTGCCAGCAGCGTAACTAGAGCAGATACGCAGTATTTT.

The chain links TRBV7-2 to TRBJ1-1; D ambiguous. Germline V gives CDR1 SGHTA, CDR2 FQGNSA. CDR3 length: 13 amino acids. V was trimmed by 1 base and J by 1 base, leaving 4 bases between them. For the CDR3, the DNA is TGTGCCAGCAGCTTAGGTCGGAACACTGAAGCTTTCTTT. Residues: CASSLGRNTEAFF.

This clone came up a few times. The genes are TRBV19 and TRBJ2-3, with TRBD2 matching 13 bases. The CDR3 is 16 amino acids. Trimming at V came to 5 bases and at J to 3 bases, leaving 5 bases not matched to a gene. Germline CDR1 is LNHDA and CDR2 is SQIVND (reference sequence). In DNA, the CDR3 is TGTGCCAGTAGTTCGGGACTAGCGGGAAGGACAGATACGCAGTATTTT. The encoded protein is CASSSGLAGRTDTQYF.

V gene TRBV6-1 combines with J gene TRBJ1-2, with 11 bases that match TRBD1. The CDR3 loop spans 14 amino acids. Germline V lookup: CDR1 MNHNS, CDR2 SASEGT. The J segment lost 14 bases and the V segment lost 4 bases, leaving 12 bases of the junction unmatched. The CDR3 DNA follows: TGTGCCAGCAGTGGTCTGCCGGGACAGGGGGTTGAGACCTTC. Its protein product is CASSGLPGQGVETF.

The chain's CDR3 is CASRLTRAAYNEQFF. CDR3 DNA: TGTGCCAGCAGGCTGACGCGTGCGGCCTACAATGAGCAGTTCTTC. This chain uses TRBV7-2 with TRBJ2-1; no clear D gene. This CDR3 spans 15 amino acids. Germline CDR1 and CDR2: SGHTA and FQGNSA. Trimming took 6 bases from V and 2 from J, leaving 14 bases between them. The entire variable domain, with the rest obtained from reference TRBV7-2 and TRBJ2-1, is as follows: GAGVSQSPSNKVTEKGKDVELRCDPISGHTALYWYRQSLGQGLEFLIYFQGNSAPDKSGLPSDRFSAERTGGSVSTLTIQRTQQEDSAVYLCASRLTRAAYNEQFFGPGTRLTVL.

This clone was recorded only once. This rearrangement joins TRBV27 to TRBJ1-4; 7 bases align to TRBD1. This CDR3 region has 14 residues. With 5 bases clipped from V and 5 bases from J, the junction kept 5 bases outside the gene matches. Germline CDR1 is MNHEY and CDR2 is SMNVEV (reference sequence). CDR3 bases: TGTGCCAGCAGTCTCGGGACAGAGAATGAAAAACTGTTTTTT. Residues: CASSLGTENEKLFF.

This clone has just a few counts. The CDR3 loop reads CACRWGPSTDTQYF. The CDR3 DNA follows: TGTGCCTGTCGGTGGGGACCGAGCACAGATACGCAGTATTTT. The J gene is TRBJ2-3, the V gene TRBV30, with D perhaps TRBD1 or TRBD2 (5 bases each). CDR1 is GTSNPN, CDR2 SVGIG, per germline (reference sequence). Trimming removed 6 bases at V and 0 bases at J, with 13 bases between. The CDR3 runs 14 residues.

This clone was found once. The V gene is TRBV7-9, the J gene TRBJ2-7, with 9 bases that match TRBD2. This CDR3 spans 15 amino acids. Per the germline V gene, CDR1 is SEHNR and CDR2 is FQNEAQ (reference sequence). Trimming cost V 5 bases and J 2 bases; bases outside gene matches: 7. The CDR3: CASSPTSGRPYEQYF. CDR3 DNA: TGTGCCAGCAGCCCAACTAGCGGGCGACCCTACGAGCAGTACTTC.

This clone has only one observation. This chain's CDR3 is CASSVSHNEQFF. In DNA, the CDR3 is TGTGCCAGTAGTGTCAGTCATAATGAGCAGTTCTTC. The chain has TRBV19 and TRBJ2-1; D remains ambiguous. Trimming took off 5 bases at V and 7 bases at J, with 9 bases between the two ends. The CDR3 covers 12 residues. Per the germline V gene, CDR1 is LNHDA and CDR2 is SQIVND (reference sequence).

The chain combines TRBV28 with TRBJ2-7; 10 bases agree with TRBD1. CDR1 is MDHEN, CDR2 SYDVKM, per germline. The ends lost 7 bases at V and 3 bases at J; junction bases unmatched: 6. The CDR3 totals 14 residues. CDR3 in DNA: TGTGCCAGCACCCTGGGACAGGGGCTCTACGAGCAGTACTTC. Its translation: CASTLGQGLYEQYF. Full variable domain (rest looked up from reference TRBV28 and TRBJ2-7): DVKVTQSSRYLVKRTGEKVFLECVQDMDHENMFWYRQDPGLGLRLIYFSYDVKMKEKGDIPEGYSVSREKKERFSLILESASTNQTSMYLCASTLGQGLYEQYFGPGTRLTVT.

V gene TRBV6-6 combines with J gene TRBJ2-5; D gene unclear. Germline assignment: CDR1 MNHNY and CDR2 SVGAGI (reference sequence). V was pared by 0 bases and J by 1 base, with 3 bases between. This CDR3 comprises 13 residues. The CDR3 nucleotides read TGTGCCAGCAGTTACTCGTTCCAAGAGACCCAGTACTTC. Its translation is CASSYSFQETQYF.

V and J are TRBV7-9 and TRBJ2-7, with TRBD1 as a possible D gene (6 bases). CDR1 and CDR2 (germline): SEHNR, FQNEAQ (reference sequence). The V and J ends lost 2 bases and 1 base respectively, with 12 bases between them. The CDR3 length is 15 residues. CDR3 DNA: TGTGCCAGCAGCTTACGGGACACCATTTCCTACGAGCAGTACTTC. It yields the protein CASSLRDTISYEQYF.

The chain links TRBV7-2 to TRBJ2-4, with D perhaps TRBD1 (6 bases). In germline, CDR1 is SGHTA, CDR2 FQGNSA. Trimming stripped 5 bases from V and 5 bases from J, with 13 bases between. This CDR3 is built from 14 residues. CDR3 in amino acids: CASSVTGSQNIQYF. Written as DNA, the CDR3 is TGTGCCAGCAGCGTAACAGGGTCCCAAAACATTCAGTACTTC.

This chain links TRBV10-3 with TRBJ2-3; 10 bases match TRBD2. The CDR3 extends over 14 amino acids. Germline values: CDR1 ENHRY, CDR2 SYGVKD. V lost 8 bases to trimming and J lost 0 bases; unmatched junction nucleotides: 2. The CDR3 DNA follows: TGTGCCATCTCTAGCGGGGGAAGCACAGATACGCAGTATTTT. Translation: CAISSGGSTDTQYF.

The chain carries TRBV10-3 and TRBJ2-7; D is perhaps TRBD1 (6 bases). The V gene lost 6 bases and the J gene lost 2 bases, with 14 bases spanning the gap. CDR1 ENHRY and CDR2 SYGVKD come from the germline V gene. This CDR3 region has 14 residues. The CDR3 DNA reads TGTGCCATCAGCGGCTCGGGACAAGCCTACGAGCAGTACTTC. Encoded protein: CAISGSGQAYEQYF.